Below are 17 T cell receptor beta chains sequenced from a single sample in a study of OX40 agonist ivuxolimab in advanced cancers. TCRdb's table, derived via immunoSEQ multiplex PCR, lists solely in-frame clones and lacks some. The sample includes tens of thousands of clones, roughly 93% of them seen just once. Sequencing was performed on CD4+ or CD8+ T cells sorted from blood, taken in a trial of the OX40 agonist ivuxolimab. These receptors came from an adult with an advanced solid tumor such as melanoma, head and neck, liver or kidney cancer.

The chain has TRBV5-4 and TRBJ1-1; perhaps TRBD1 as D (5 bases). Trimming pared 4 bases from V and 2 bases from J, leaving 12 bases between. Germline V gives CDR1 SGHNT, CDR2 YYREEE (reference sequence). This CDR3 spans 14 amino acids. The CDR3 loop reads CASSLGTVNTEAFF. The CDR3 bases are TGTGCCAGCAGCCTGGGGACGGTCAACACTGAAGCTTTCTTT.

The CDR3 DNA is TGTGCCAGCAGCGTCACTAGCGGGAGTATGTACGAGCAGTACTTC. As protein: CASSVTSGSMYEQYF. The chain uses TRBV7-2 and TRBJ2-7; 11 bases line up with TRBD2. V shed 5 bases, J shed 4 bases, and the junction held 7 bases outside the gene matches. The CDR3 length is 15 residues. Germline V gene data show CDR1 as SGHTA and CDR2 as FQGNSA.

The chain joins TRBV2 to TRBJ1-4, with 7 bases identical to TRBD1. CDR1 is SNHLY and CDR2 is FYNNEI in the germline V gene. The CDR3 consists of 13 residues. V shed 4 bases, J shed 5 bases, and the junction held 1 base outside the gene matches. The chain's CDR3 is CASSVTGNEKLFF. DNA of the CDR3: TGTGCCAGCAGTGTGACAGGGAATGAAAAACTGTTTTTT.

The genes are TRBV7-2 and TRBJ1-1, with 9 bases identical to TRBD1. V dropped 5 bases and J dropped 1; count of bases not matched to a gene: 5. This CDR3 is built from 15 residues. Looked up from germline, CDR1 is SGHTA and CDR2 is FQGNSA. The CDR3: CASSPRTGANTEAFF. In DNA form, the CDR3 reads TGTGCCAGCAGCCCCCGGACAGGGGCGAACACTGAAGCTTTCTTT.

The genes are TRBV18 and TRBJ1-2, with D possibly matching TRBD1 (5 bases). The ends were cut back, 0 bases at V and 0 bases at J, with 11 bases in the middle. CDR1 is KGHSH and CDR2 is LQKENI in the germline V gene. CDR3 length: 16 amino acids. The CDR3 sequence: CASSPPPRGPNYGYTF. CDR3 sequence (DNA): TGTGCCAGCTCACCACCGCCAAGGGGACCTAACTATGGCTACACCTTC.

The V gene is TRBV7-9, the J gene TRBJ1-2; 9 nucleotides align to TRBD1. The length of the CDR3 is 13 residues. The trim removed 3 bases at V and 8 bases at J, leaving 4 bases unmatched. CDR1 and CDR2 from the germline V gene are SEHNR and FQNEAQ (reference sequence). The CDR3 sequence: CASSFPDRGGYTF. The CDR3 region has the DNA TGTGCCAGCAGCTTCCCGGACAGGGGCGGCTACACCTTC.

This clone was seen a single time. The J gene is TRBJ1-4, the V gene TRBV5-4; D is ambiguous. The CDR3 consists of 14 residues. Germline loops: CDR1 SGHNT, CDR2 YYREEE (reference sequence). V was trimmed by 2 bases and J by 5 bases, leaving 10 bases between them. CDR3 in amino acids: CASSLGGGNEKLFF. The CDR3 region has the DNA TGTGCCAGCAGCTTAGGAGGTGGGAATGAAAAACTGTTTTTT.

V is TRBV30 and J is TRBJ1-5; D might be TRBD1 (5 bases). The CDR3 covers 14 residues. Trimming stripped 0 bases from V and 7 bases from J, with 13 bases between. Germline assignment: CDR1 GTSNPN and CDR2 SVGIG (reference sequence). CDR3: CAWSVQRGGQPQHF. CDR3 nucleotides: TGTGCCTGGAGTGTACAAAGGGGAGGGCAGCCCCAGCATTTT.

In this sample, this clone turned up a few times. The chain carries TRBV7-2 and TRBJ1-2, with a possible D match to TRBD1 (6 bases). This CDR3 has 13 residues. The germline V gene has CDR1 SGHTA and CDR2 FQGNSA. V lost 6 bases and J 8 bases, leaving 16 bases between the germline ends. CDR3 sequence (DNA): TGTGCCAGCAGTCAGGACAGTCCCTTAGGCTACACCTTC. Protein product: CASSQDSPLGYTF.

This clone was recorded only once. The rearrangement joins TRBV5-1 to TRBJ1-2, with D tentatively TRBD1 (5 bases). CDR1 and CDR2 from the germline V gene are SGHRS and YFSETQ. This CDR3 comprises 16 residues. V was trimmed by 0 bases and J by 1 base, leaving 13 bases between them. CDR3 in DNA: TGCGCCAGCAGCTTGGTGGGGGGGAGCCTTAACTATGGCTACACCTTC. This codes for CASSLVGGSLNYGYTF.

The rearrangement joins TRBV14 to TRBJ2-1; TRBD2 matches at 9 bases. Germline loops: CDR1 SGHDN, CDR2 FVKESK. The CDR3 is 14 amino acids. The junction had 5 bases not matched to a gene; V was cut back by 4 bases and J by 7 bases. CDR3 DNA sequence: TGTGCCAGCAGCCCGGCGGGGGGGCAGAATGAGCAGTTCTTC. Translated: CASSPAGGQNEQFF.

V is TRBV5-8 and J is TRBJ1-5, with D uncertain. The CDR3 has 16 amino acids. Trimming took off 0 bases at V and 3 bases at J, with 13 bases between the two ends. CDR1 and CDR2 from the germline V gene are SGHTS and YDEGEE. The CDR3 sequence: CASSLGRGNFNQPQHF. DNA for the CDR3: TGTGCCAGCAGCTTGGGCCGCGGGAACTTCAATCAGCCCCAGCATTTT.

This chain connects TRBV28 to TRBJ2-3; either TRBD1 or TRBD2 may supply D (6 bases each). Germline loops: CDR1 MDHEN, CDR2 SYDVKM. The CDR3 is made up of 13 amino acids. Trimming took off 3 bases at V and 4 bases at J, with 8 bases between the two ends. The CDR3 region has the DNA TGTGCCAGCAGTTTTAGGGGGGCAGATACGCAGTATTTT. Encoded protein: CASSFRGADTQYF.

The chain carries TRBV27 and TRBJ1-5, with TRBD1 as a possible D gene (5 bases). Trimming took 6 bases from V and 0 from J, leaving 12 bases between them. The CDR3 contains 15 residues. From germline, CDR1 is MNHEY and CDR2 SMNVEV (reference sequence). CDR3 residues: CASSSQVNSNQPQHF. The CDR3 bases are TGTGCCAGCAGCTCACAGGTGAATAGCAATCAGCCCCAGCATTTT.

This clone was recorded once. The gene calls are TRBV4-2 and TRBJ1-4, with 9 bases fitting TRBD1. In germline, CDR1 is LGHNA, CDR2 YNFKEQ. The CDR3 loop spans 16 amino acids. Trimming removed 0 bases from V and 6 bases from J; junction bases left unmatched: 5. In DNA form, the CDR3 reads TGTGCCAGCAGCCAAGATCTCGGGACAGGGCATGAAAAACTGTTTTTT. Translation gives CASSQDLGTGHEKLFF.

CDR3 sequence (DNA): TGTGCCACCAGCAGAGGGCAGGGACGAGGCACAGATACGCAGTATTTT. It encodes CATSRGQGRGTDTQYF. This sequence joins TRBV15 and TRBJ2-3; the D gene could be TRBD1 or TRBD2 (5 bases each). The V end was cut by 1 base, the J end by 1 base, with 12 bases between. The length of the CDR3 is 16 residues. Germline lookup yields CDR1 LNHNV and CDR2 YYDKDF (reference sequence).

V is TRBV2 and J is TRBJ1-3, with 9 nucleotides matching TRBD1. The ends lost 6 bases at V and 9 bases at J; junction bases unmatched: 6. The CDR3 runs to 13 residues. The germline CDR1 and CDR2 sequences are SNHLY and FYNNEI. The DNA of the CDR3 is TGTGCCAGCAGGTCGGGACAGGGTAGCACCATATATTTT. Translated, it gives CASRSGQGSTIYF. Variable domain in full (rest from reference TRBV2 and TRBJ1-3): EPEVTQTPSHQVTQMGQEVILRCVPISNHLYFYWYRQILGQKVEFLVSFYNNEISEKSEIFDDQFSVERPDGSNFTLKIRSTKLEDSAMYFCASRSGQGSTIYFGEGSWLTVV.